This T cell receptor (beta chain) came from a study of blood T cell repertoires in COVID-19. The repertoire was sequenced with immunoSEQ multiplex PCR; TCRdb's copy has only in-frame clones and lacks some. The sample lists 200,000 or so clones; about 88% were seen once. Each participant's cohort was designated according to participant-reported clinical history. The CDR3 covers 15 residues. Germline CDR1 SGHDN, CDR2 FVKESK. The ends were cut back, 5 bases at V and 0 bases at J, with 11 bases in the middle. The sequenced sample consisted of PBMCs or T cells enriched from blood (not recorded which). The sequence came from a woman aged 30 to 39 who had recovered from COVID-19. The chain joins TRBV14 to TRBJ1-3; the D gene is possibly TRBD1 (6 bases). The CDR3 is CASSSGTRSGNTIYF. The DNA for the CDR3 is TGTGCCAGCAGCTCCGGGACACGCTCTGGAAACACCATATATTTT. Full variable domain (outside the CDR3, taken from reference TRBV14 and TRBJ1-3): EAGVTQFPSHSVIEKGQTVTLRCDPISGHDNLYWYRRVMGKEIKFLLHFVKESKQDESGMPNNRFLAERTGGTYSTLKVQPAELEDSGVYFCASSSGTRSGNTIYFGEGSWLTVV.